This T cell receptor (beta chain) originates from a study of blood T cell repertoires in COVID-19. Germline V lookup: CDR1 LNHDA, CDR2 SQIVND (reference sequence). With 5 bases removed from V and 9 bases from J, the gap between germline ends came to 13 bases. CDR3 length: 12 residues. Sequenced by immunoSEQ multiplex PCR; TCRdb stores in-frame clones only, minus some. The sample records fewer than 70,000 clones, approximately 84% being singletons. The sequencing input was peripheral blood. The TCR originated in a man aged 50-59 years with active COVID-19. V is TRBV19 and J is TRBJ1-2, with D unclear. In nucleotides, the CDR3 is TGTGCCAGTAGTCCACAGACACTCCGCTACACCTTC. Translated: CASSPQTLRYTF.